This T cell receptor beta chain is drawn from a study of blood T cells in healthy people across ages. Study as a whole: Template switching retrieved approximately one barcoded beta molecule for each two T cells.

The authors ran a second PCR of 7 to 11 cycles using a sample-barcoded 5' primer and a J-beta primer mix. TCRdb reanalysed the 5' RACE reads using MiXCR and keeps one entry per CDR3 protein. The data show roughly 1.4 million distinct CDR3 sequences, with approximately 60% seen just once and under 8.5% held by the top ten. General observations from the study: Per million T cells, TCR beta diversity dropped about linearly as age rose.

Healthy Russian Caucasian donors spanned ages roughly 6 to 90 years. Peripheral blood, roughly 9.3 milliliters per donor, was collected. Germline V gene sequence: CDR1 LGHNA, CDR2 YSLEER. The CDR3 contains 14 residues. V lost 0 bases to trimming and J lost 4 bases, with 6 bases between them. With regard to this clonotype: Its antigen is undetermined.

The sequenced sample was blood. The chain is built from TRBV4-3 and TRBJ1-4, with no clear D. The receptor was derived from a man between 18 and 29 years old in good health. CDR3 in amino acids: CASSQESSNEKLFF. The CDR3 DNA is TGCGCCAGCAGCCAAGAGTCCAGTAATGAAAAACTGTTTTTT.